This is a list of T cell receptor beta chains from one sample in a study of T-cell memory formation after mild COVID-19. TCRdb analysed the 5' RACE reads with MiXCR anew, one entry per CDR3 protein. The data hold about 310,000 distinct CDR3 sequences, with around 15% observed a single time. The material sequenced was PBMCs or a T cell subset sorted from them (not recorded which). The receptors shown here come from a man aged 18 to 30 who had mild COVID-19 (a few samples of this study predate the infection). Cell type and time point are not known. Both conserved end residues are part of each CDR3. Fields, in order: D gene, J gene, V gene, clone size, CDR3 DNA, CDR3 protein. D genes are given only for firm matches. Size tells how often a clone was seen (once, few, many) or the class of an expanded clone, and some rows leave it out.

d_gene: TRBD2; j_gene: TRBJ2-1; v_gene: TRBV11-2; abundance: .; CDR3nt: TGTGCCAGCAGCGGAATCGGGGGGGCCAATGAGCAGTTCTTC; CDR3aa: CASSGIGGANEQFF
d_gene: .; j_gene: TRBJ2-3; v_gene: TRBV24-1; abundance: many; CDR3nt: TGTGCCACCAGTAGACCCGTCGCGGATACGCAGTATTTT; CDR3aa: CATSRPVADTQYF
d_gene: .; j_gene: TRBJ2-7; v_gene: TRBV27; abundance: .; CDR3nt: TGTGCCAGCAGTTTCTCCGGGACCCTCCGGGTGGAGCAGTACTTC; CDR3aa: CASSFSGTLRVEQYF
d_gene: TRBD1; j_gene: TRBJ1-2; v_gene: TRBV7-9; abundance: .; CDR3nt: TGTGCCAGCAGCCCCGACAGGGGAAGTCTCCGAGGCTACACCTTC; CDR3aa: CASSPDRGSLRGYTF
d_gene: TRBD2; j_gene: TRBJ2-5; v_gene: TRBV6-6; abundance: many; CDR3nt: TGTGCCACTAGGGGGACTAGCGGGGTCCAAGAGACCCAGTACTTC; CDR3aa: CATRGTSGVQETQYF
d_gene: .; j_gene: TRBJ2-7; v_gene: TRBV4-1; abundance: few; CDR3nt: TGCGCCAGCAGCCGGACGCAGGGGAGTTACGAGCAGTACTTC; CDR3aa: CASSRTQGSYEQYF
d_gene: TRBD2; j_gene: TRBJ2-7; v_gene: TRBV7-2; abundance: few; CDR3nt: TGTGCCAGCAGCTTAGACCGCGGGAGGCGGGACAAGTCCTACGAGCAGTACTTC; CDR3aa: CASSLDRGRRDKSYEQYF
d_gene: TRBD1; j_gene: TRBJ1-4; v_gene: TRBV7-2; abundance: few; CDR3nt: TGTGCCAGCAGCTTACGAGGGACAGGGAATGAAAAACTGTTTTTT; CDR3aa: CASSLRGTGNEKLFF
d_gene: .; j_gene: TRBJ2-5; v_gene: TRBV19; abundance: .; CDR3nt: TGTGCCAGTAGTAAGGGCGACAGAAGAGAGACCCAGTACTTC; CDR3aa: CASSKGDRRETQYF
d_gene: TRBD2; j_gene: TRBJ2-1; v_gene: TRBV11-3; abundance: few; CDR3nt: TGTGCCAGCAGCTACCGGCGGGGGGGCGAGCAGTTCTTC; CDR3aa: CASSYRRGGEQFF
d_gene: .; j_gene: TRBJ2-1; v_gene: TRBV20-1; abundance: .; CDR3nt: TGCAGTGCCGCCGACAGCAGCTCCTACAATGAGCAGTTCTTC; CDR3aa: CSAADSSSYNEQFF
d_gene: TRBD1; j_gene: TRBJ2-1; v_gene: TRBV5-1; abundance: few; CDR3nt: TGCGCCAGCAGCGTCTTACAGGGGGCCTCCTACAATGAGCAGTTCTTC; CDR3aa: CASSVLQGASYNEQFF
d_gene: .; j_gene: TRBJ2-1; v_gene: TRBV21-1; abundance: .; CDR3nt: TGTGCCAGCAGCAGGGTACAGGGGGATGAGCAGTTCTTC; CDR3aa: CASSRVQGDEQFF
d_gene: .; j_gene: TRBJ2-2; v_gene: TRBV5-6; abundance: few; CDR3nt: TGTGCCAGCAGCTTTGGATATCGGGATGCCGGGGAGCTGTTTTTT; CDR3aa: CASSFGYRDAGELFF
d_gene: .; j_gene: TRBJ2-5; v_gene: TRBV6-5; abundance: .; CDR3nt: TGTGCCAGCAGTTACGCGCCGGGGTTAGAGACCCAGTACTTC; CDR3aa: CASSYAPGLETQYF
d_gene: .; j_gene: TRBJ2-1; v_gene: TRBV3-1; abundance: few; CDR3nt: TGTGCCAGCAGCCAAGCGGCAGGGTTCAATGAGCAGTTCTTC; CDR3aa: CASSQAAGFNEQFF
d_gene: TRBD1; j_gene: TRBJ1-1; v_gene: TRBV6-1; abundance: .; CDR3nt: TGTGCCAGCAGCCAAAGTGACAGGGGGTGGTCCGAAGCTTTCTTT; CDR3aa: CASSQSDRGWSEAFF
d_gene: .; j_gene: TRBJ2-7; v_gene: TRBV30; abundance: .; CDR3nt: TGTGCCTGGAATTTACAAAGGGGAGACGAGCAGTACTTC; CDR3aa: CAWNLQRGDEQYF
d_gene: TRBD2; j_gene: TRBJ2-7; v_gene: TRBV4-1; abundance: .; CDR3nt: TGCGCCAGCAGCCAAGATGGGACTAGTCTCTCCTACGAGCAGTACTTC; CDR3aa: CASSQDGTSLSYEQYF
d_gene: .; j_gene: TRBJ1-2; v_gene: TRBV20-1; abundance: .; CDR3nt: TGCAGTGCTAGAGGGGACAAACCCCCCTATGGCTACACCTTC; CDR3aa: CSARGDKPPYGYTF
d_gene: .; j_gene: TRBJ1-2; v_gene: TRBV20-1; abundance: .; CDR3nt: TGCAGTGCTCTAGCCTTAGGAAGTCCTACTTATGGCTACACCTTC; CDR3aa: CSALALGSPTYGYTF
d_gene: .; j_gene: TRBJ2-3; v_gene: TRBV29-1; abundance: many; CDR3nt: TGCAGCGTTGAGAGGGGCCCAGATACGCAGTATTTT; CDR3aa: CSVERGPDTQYF
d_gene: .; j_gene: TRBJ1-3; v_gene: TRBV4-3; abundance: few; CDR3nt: TGCGCCAGCAGCCTCGGACTTGAGACTGGAAACACCATATATTTT; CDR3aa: CASSLGLETGNTIYF
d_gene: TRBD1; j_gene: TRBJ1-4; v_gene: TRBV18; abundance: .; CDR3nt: TGTGCCAGCTCACCAGGGACAGGGGATAATGAAAAACTGTTTTTT; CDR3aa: CASSPGTGDNEKLFF
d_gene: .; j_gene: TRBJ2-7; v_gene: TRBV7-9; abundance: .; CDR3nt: TGTGCCAGCAGCTTGGGGCTAGCGTCCGAGCAGTACTTC; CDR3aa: CASSLGLASEQYF
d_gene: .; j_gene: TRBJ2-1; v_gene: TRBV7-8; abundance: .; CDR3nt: TGTGCCAGCAGCCTCCGAGGGGAGAGCAATGAGCAGTTCTTC; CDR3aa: CASSLRGESNEQFF
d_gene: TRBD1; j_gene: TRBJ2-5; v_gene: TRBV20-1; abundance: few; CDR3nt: TGCAGTGCTAGAGATTGGGTGGGGCAGGGGGCTTTTGAGACCCAGTACTTC; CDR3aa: CSARDWVGQGAFETQYF
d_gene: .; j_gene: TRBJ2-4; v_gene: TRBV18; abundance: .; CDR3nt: TGTGCCAGCTCACCCCGATATGGTGGTCGAGACATTCAGTACTTC; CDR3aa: CASSPRYGGRDIQYF
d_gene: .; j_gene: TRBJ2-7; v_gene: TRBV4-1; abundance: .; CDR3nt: TGCGCCAGCAGCCAAGTAGTCACAGGGGAGGACGAGCAGTACTTC; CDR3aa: CASSQVVTGEDEQYF
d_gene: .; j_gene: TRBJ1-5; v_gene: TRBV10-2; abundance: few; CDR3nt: TGCGCCAGCGGGGAGCTACGGGAGAATCAGCCCCAGCATTTT; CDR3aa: CASGELRENQPQHF
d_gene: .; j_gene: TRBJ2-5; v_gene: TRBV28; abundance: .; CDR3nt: TGTGCCAGCAGCCTCTTTTCACCTCAAGAGACCCAGTACTTC; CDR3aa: CASSLFSPQETQYF
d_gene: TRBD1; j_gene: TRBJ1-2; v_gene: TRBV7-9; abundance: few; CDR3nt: TGTGCCAGCAGCTTTCGGACAGGGGGAGCTAACTATGGCTACACCTTC; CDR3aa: CASSFRTGGANYGYTF
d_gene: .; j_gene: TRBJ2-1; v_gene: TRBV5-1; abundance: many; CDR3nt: TGCGCCAGCAGCTTGGGGGTATACAATGAGCAGTTCTTC; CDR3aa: CASSLGVYNEQFF
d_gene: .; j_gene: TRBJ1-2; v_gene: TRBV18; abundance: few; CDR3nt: TGTGCCAGCTCACTAACCTCGGGAGACTTCTATGGCTACACCTTC; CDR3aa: CASSLTSGDFYGYTF
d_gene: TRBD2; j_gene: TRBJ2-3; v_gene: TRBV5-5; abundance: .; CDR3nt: TGTGCCAGCAGCTTGATACTAGCGGACACAGATACGCAGTATTTT; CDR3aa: CASSLILADTDTQYF
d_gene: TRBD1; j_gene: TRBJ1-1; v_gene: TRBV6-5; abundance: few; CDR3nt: TGTGCCAGCAGTTACGGGGGGGGAGCGGGACAGGGGACCTTTGAAGCTTTCTTT; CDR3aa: CASSYGGGAGQGTFEAFF
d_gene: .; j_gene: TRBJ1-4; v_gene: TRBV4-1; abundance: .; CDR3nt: TGCGCCAGCAGTTCCGCGGGGGGAAACGAAAAACTGTTTTTT; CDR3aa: CASSSAGGNEKLFF
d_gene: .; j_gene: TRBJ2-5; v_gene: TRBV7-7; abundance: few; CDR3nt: TGTGCCAGCAGCTTAGAGGAGGACGGTTCGGAGACCCAGTACTTC; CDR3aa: CASSLEEDGSETQYF
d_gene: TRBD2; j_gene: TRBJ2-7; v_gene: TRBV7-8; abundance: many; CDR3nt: TGTGCCAGCAGCTTAGCCCTAGCGGACGAGCAGTACTTC; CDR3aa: CASSLALADEQYF
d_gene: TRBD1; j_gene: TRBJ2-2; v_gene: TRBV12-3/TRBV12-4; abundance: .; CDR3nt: TGTGCCAGCAGGCTGAGGACAGGGAAGAACACCGGGGAGCTGTTTTTT; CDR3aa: CASRLRTGKNTGELFF
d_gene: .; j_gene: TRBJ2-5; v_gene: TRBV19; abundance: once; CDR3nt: TGTGCCAGTAGTATCTCAACAGGGTATGAGACCCAGTACTTC; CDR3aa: CASSISTGYETQYF
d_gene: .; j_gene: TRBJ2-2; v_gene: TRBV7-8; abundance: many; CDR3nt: TGTGCCAGCAGCTTTCAGGGAGTGTCGGCCGGGGAGCTGTTTTTT; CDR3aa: CASSFQGVSAGELFF
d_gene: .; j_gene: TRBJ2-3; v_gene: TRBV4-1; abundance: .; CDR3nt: TGCGCCAGCAGCCTATTTGGGGATACGCAGTATTTT; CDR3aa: CASSLFGDTQYF
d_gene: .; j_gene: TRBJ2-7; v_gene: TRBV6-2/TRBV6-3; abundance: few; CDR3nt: TGTGCCAGCAGGAATTACGAGCAGTACTTC; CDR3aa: CASRNYEQYF
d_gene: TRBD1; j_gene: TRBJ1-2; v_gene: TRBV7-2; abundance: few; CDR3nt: TGTGCCAGCAGCTGGGACAGTAATTACGGCTACACCTTC; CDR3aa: CASSWDSNYGYTF
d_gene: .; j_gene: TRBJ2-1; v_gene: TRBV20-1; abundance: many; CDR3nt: TGCAGTGCTAGGTTCGGGGACAATGAGCAGTTCTTC; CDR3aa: CSARFGDNEQFF
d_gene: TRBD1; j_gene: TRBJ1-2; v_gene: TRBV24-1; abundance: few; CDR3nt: TGTGCCACCGGGACAGCTAACTATGGCTACACCTTC; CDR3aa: CATGTANYGYTF
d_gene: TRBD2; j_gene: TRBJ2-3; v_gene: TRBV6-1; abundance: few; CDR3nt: TGTGCCAGCAGTGTTAGCGGGGGGTATCAAGATACGCAGTATTTT; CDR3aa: CASSVSGGYQDTQYF
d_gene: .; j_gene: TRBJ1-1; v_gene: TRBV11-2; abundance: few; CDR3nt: TGTGCCAGCAGCCGAAGTACCGGGAGGGTCGAAGCTTTCTTT; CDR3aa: CASSRSTGRVEAFF
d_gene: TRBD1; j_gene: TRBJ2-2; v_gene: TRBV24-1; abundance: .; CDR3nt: TGTGCCACCATGGGACAGGGGAACAACGGGGAGCTGTTTTTT; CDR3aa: CATMGQGNNGELFF
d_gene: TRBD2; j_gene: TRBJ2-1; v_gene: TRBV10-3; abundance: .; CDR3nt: TGTGCCATCAGTTTAGGAGGGACTAGCGGGGGGGCTGGTGAGCAGTTCTTC; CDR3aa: CAISLGGTSGGAGEQFF